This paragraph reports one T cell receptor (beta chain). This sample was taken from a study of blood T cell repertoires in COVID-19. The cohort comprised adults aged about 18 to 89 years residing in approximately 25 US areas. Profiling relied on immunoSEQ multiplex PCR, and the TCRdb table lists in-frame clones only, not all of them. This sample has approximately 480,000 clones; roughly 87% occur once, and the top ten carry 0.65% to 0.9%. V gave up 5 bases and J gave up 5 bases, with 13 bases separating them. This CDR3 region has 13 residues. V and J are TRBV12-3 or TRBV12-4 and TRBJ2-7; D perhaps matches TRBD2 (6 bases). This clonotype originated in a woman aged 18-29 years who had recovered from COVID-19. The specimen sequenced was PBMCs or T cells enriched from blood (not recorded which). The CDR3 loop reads CASSPPRENEQYF. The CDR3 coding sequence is TGTGCCAGCAGTCCCCCCCGGGAGAACGAGCAGTACTTC.